A selection of T cell receptor beta chains follows, all from one sample in a study of blood T cell repertoires in COVID-19. TCRdb's copy holds only in-frame clones and misses some; the assay was immunoSEQ multiplex PCR. Among 270,000 or so clones listed, 82% were seen once. The sequenced sample consisted of peripheral blood. The receptor set was obtained from a young woman with acute or convalescent COVID-19. Both conserved end residues are part of each CDR3. Fields, in order: D gene, J gene, clone size, V gene, CDR3 DNA, CDR3 protein. The D gene is left open where the match is weak. Clone size is stated in some rows and not others, as once, few, many or a class when expanded.

TRBD2 TRBJ2-7 . TRBV6-5 TGTGCCAGCAGCGGAAGCGGGGGCCCCTACGAGCAGTACTTC CASSGSGGPYEQYF
TRBD1 TRBJ1-1 few TRBV27 TGTGCCAGCAGTTATCGGACAGGGAGGGTCACTGAAGCTTTCTTT CASSYRTGRVTEAFF
. TRBJ2-7 . TRBV7-2 TGTGCCAGCAGCTTAACCCTCTCTTCGGGAGCCTACGAGCAGTACTTC CASSLTLSSGAYEQYF
. TRBJ1-1 . TRBV2 TGTGCCAGCAGATTCCCCCAGGGGATCCGGTCGAACACTGAAGCTTTCTTT CASRFPQGIRSNTEAFF
. TRBJ1-6 . TRBV5-1 TGCGCCAGCAGCGCATTTCCCGGGTCCGGTTCACCCCTCCACTTT CASSAFPGSGSPLHF
. TRBJ1-5 . TRBV3-1/TRBV3-2 TGTGCCAGCAGCAAAGCCGACTCTCAGCCCCAGCATTTT CASSKADSQPQHF
TRBD1 TRBJ1-2 . TRBV7-9 TGTGCCAGCAGCCTCGACAGGGGAGGAGATGGCTACACCTTC CASSLDRGGDGYTF
TRBD2 TRBJ2-3 . TRBV19 TGTGCCAGTAGTACTAGCGGGAGGGGTCCAGATACGCAGTATTTT CASSTSGRGPDTQYF
TRBD1 TRBJ2-7 . TRBV19 TGTGCCAGTAGTGGACCGGGACAGGGCGCCTACGAGCAGTACTTC CASSGPGQGAYEQYF
. TRBJ1-2 . TRBV6-2/TRBV6-3 TGTGCCAGCAGTTACCGCAGGGGTGATGGCTACACCTTC CASSYRRGDGYTF
TRBD1 TRBJ1-2 few TRBV24-1 TGTGCCACCAGTCGACAGGGACGGGATGGCTACACCTTC CATSRQGRDGYTF
. TRBJ1-5 . TRBV27 TGTGCCAGCAGTTTATTCTCCGGCAATCAGCCCCAGCATTTT CASSLFSGNQPQHF
. TRBJ1-1 . TRBV19 TGTGCCACCAAAAAGGGGGTAACTGAAGCTTTCTTT CATKKGVTEAFF
. TRBJ2-7 . TRBV5-1 TGCGCCAGCAGCTTGGCCGCAAAAGCTTCCTACGAGCAGTACTTC CASSLAAKASYEQYF
TRBD2 TRBJ2-5 . TRBV6-2/TRBV6-3 TGTGCCAGCAGTTACGGGGGGGCAGGACGGAGCGGGAGGACTCAAGAGACCCAGTACTTC CASSYGGAGRSGRTQETQYF
. TRBJ2-1 few TRBV7-9 TGTGCCAGCAGCTTGCTGGGGCGCGGATTCTCCTACAATGAGCAGTTCTTC CASSLLGRGFSYNEQFF
. TRBJ1-5 . TRBV21-1 TGTGCCAGCAGCACCTGTGGCGGGGAACAGGGCAATCAGCCCCAGCATTTT CASSTCGGEQGNQPQHF
TRBD1 TRBJ2-1 . TRBV6-5 TGTGCCAGCAGTTACTCAGGGGGCACCTACAATGAGCAGTTCTTC CASSYSGGTYNEQFF
TRBD2 TRBJ2-5 . TRBV29-1 TGCAGCGTTCAGACTAGCGGGGAGACCCAGTACTTC CSVQTSGETQYF
TRBD1 TRBJ1-5 once TRBV28 TGTGCCAGCAGGCAAACACTCCGGGACAGGGGTCATTTT CASRQTLRDRGHF
TRBD2 TRBJ2-7 . TRBV15 TGTGCCACCAGCAGAGATCGCCCAGCGGGATCGGAAGAGCAGTACTTC CATSRDRPAGSEEQYF
. TRBJ2-7 . TRBV6-6 TGTGCCAGCAGTTCCCAGGGGTACGAGCAGTACTTC CASSSQGYEQYF
. TRBJ2-7 . TRBV3-1/TRBV3-2 TGTGCCAGCAGCTTCAAACTAGACTACGAGCAGTACTTC CASSFKLDYEQYF
TRBD1 TRBJ2-1 . TRBV18 TGTGCCAGCTCACCAAGGACAGGGGACTACAATGAGCAGTTCTTC CASSPRTGDYNEQFF
TRBD2 TRBJ2-1 . TRBV27 TGTGCCAGCAGTTTATCTGTAGCGGGAGTGATGAATGAGCAGTTCTTC CASSLSVAGVMNEQFF
. TRBJ1-1 . TRBV19 TGTGCCAGTAGTAGTAAACAGAACACTGAAGCTTTCTTT CASSSKQNTEAFF
TRBD1 TRBJ1-1 . TRBV6-5 TGTGCCAGCAGTACATCAGGGGGCGTTTGGACTGAAGCTTTCTTT CASSTSGGVWTEAFF
. TRBJ1-5 . TRBV3-1/TRBV3-2 TGTGCCAGCAGGCGGTCCCCGAAGGAGAGGGACAACTGCAATCAGCCCCAGCATTTT CASRRSPKERDNCNQPQHF
. TRBJ1-1 . TRBV19 TGTGCCAGTAGTATAGATCTGGCGGCAATGAACACTGAAGCTTTCTTT CASSIDLAAMNTEAFF
TRBD1 TRBJ2-7 . TRBV6-2/TRBV6-3 TGTGCCAGCAGTTTGGACAGGGTATCATCCTACGAGCAGTACTTC CASSLDRVSSYEQYF
. TRBJ2-7 . TRBV13 TGTGCCAGCAGCTTAGGGTTGGCTAGCTACGAGCAGTACTTC CASSLGLASYEQYF
. TRBJ2-7 . TRBV28 TGTGCCAGCAGTTTAGTTAGAGGATGGGAGCAGTACTTC CASSLVRGWEQYF
TRBD2 TRBJ2-1 . TRBV6-6 TGTGCCAGCAGTCCCCTTTGGCTAGCGGGCCTGTACTCCTACAATGAGCAGTTCTTC CASSPLWLAGLYSYNEQFF
TRBD2 TRBJ2-5 . TRBV9 TGTGCCAGCAGCGGAGAGGTTCTTAGCGGGGGTCAAGAGACCCAGTACTTC CASSGEVLSGGQETQYF
TRBD2 TRBJ2-1 . TRBV18 TGTGCCAGCTCACCGGCCGCGGGAGTGTCTATCGATGAGCAGTTCTTC CASSPAAGVSIDEQFF
TRBD2 TRBJ2-3 . TRBV7-6 TGTGCCAGCAGCGCTGTCGGGTCTAGCGGATACACAGATACGCAGTATTTT CASSAVGSSGYTDTQYF
TRBD1 TRBJ1-2 . TRBV6-5 TGTGCCAGCAGTTATACGGGACAGGGGGCTGTCTACACCTTC CASSYTGQGAVYTF
. TRBJ2-5 once TRBV5-5 TGTGCCAGCAGTGGGCAGGGGCAAGAGACCCAGTACTTC CASSGQGQETQYF
. TRBJ2-6 . TRBV5-4 TGTGCCAGCAGCTTGGGGGGCCCTGCTCCTGGGGCCAACGTCCTGACTTTC CASSLGGPAPGANVLTF
TRBD1 TRBJ1-3 . TRBV12-5 TGTGCTAGTGGTTTGAACAGGGGTAGGGACACCATATATTTT CASGLNRGRDTIYF
TRBD2 TRBJ2-1 few TRBV10-1 TGCGCCAGCAGTGAGGGGGGGGGATACAATGAGCAGTTCTTC CASSEGGGYNEQFF
TRBD2 TRBJ2-1 . TRBV30 TGTGCCTGGAGTGTAACCCTTAGCGGGAGCCTATACAATGAGCAGTTCTTC CAWSVTLSGSLYNEQFF
TRBD1 TRBJ1-2 . TRBV7-8 TGTGCCAGCAGCACCCGACAGGGTACGGGCTACACCTTC CASSTRQGTGYTF
. TRBJ1-2 few TRBV7-3 TGTGCCAGCAGCTTGGACACAAACTATGGCTACACCTTC CASSLDTNYGYTF
TRBD1 TRBJ2-7 once TRBV27 TGTGCCAGCAGTTTGGCCGGGACAGGGAGTTTATCCGAATTCTTC CASSLAGTGSLSEFF
. TRBJ1-5 few TRBV11-2 TGTGCCAGCAGCTCTGGACATCTTAGCAATCAGCCCCAGCATTTT CASSSGHLSNQPQHF
. TRBJ1-2 . TRBV28 TGTGCCATCTTTAACAGGGCTAACTATGGCTACACCTTC CAIFNRANYGYTF
. TRBJ1-2 . TRBV12-3/TRBV12-4 TGTGCCAGCAGTTTAGGGGCCTATGGCTACACCTTC CASSLGAYGYTF
TRBD2 TRBJ2-7 many TRBV18 TGTGCCAGCTCACCCGCTAGCGGGAGGGCCACCTCCGAGCAGTACTTC CASSPASGRATSEQYF
TRBD2 TRBJ2-7 . TRBV4-3 TGCGCCAGCAGCCAAACCTCCGGGACTAGTTCAAACGAGCAGTACTTC CASSQTSGTSSNEQYF
. TRBJ1-4 . TRBV5-6 TGTGCCAGCAGCTTGGGGGCAGGGACAACTAATGAAAAACTGTTTTTT CASSLGAGTTNEKLFF
TRBD1 TRBJ2-7 . TRBV29-1 TGCAGCGTTGTGGGACAGGTCTTTACCTCCGAGCAGTACTTC CSVVGQVFTSEQYF
TRBD1 TRBJ1-6 . TRBV28 TGTGCCAGCAGCCCAGGACAGGGGGCGAGTTCACCCCTCCACTTT CASSPGQGASSPLHF
. TRBJ1-1 few TRBV7-2 TGTGCCAGCAGCTATAAAGGAGGTGCGAACACTGAAGCTTTCTTT CASSYKGGANTEAFF
TRBD1 TRBJ1-1 . TRBV13 TGTGCCAGCAGCTTAAGGACAGGGGGCACTGAAGCTTTCTTT CASSLRTGGTEAFF
TRBD1 TRBJ1-2 . TRBV6-6 TGTGCCAGCAGAAACGACAGGGTGGGCGCCTACACCTTC CASRNDRVGAYTF
TRBD2 TRBJ2-7 . TRBV15 TGTGCCACCAGCAGAGATTTGGGAGCTAGCGGGAGTATCAACGAGCAGTACTTC CATSRDLGASGSINEQYF
. TRBJ1-2 few TRBV5-6 TGTGCCAGCAGCGCAATACAGGCTATTGGGTATGGCTACACCTTC CASSAIQAIGYGYTF